This T cell receptor beta chain emerged from a study of CD8 T cells in ankylosing spondylitis. Study-level points and caveats: There was reportedly significant enrichment of clones that were disease-linked in matched ankylosing spondylitis synovial fluid. Ankylosing spondylitis blood appeared to carry a characteristic TCR beta motif of under ten highly homologous variants. In the blood and synovial fluid of reactive arthritis, some motif variants had been previously reported.

V was shortened by 0 bases and J by 6 bases, with 16 bases between the two germline ends. This CDR3 has 15 residues. Looked up from germline, CDR1 is SGHRS and CDR2 is YFSETQ. This clonotype showed up just a few times. Antigen: not known. With molecular barcodes, quantitative 5'-RACE was used to make the TCR beta libraries. TCRdb fed the 5' RACE reads into MiXCR, producing one record per CDR3 protein. This table holds some 130,000 distinct CDR3 sequences, approximately 14% found once. The specimen was blood, either unsorted or a sorted T cell fraction (not recorded which). The rearrangement joins TRBV5-1 to TRBJ2-7; a possible D gene is TRBD2 (5 bases). This sequence was found in a female donor with ankylosing spondylitis or in good health (not recorded which). The DNA of the CDR3 is TGCGCCAGCAGCTTGGAGAGCGGACCCCTTCTCGAGCAGTACTTC. Amino acid sequence: CASSLESGPLLEQYF.